The next 21 T cell receptor beta chains were all read from a single sample in a study of blood T cell repertoires in COVID-19 (dated by TCRdb to about 2020). Libraries came from the immunoSEQ multiplex PCR assay. The immuneACCESS repertoire file appears here via TCRdb, limited to in-frame rearrangements. These files lack a portion of the clones; in checked studies, under half of the deficit traces to unresolved V genes, and the cause of the others is not known. This sample is represented by about 310,000 clones; 70% to 90% of them were singletons. The top ten constitute 7.8% of the sample. Sequenced material: peripheral blood. The receptor set was obtained from a woman between 50 and 59 years old who had recovered from COVID-19.

As to this clone: Germline and junction disagree at one end, which may indicate a read error. The gene calls are TRBV3-1 (or the pseudogene TRBV3-2) and TRBJ1-5; a possible D gene is TRBD1 (6 bases). Per germline, CDR1 LGHDT and CDR2 YNNKEL (reference sequence). This CDR3 comprises 15 residues. The CDR3 region has the DNA TGTGCCCGCAGGCGGGGGGGGGCGAGTGGGCAGCCCCAGCATTTT. It codes for CARRRGGASGQPQHF.

The rearrangement uses TRBV7-2 and TRBJ1-1; a possible D gene is TRBD1 (5 bases). Looked up from germline, CDR1 is SGHTA and CDR2 is FQGNSA. Trimming stripped 4 bases from V and 10 bases from J, with 16 bases between. The CDR3 runs to 13 residues. CDR3 sequence reads: CASSSPGGVGAFF. CDR3 DNA sequence: TGTGCCAGCAGCTCGCCGGGGGGGGTTGGAGCTTTCTTT.

Points on this clone: This clone may be a read error of a much larger clone one base away. The V and J genes are TRBV12-3 or TRBV12-4 and TRBJ1-1; no definite D call. The CDR3 contains 13 residues. The germline V and J ends were trimmed by 6 bases and 0 bases, with 8 bases remaining between them. The CDR3 protein is CASSPEVNTEAFF. In DNA, the CDR3 is TGTGCCAGCAGCCCAGAGGTGAACACTGAAGCTTTCTTT.

The V and J genes are TRBV4-1 and TRBJ1-2; unclear D gene. The germline V gene has CDR1 MGHRA and CDR2 YSYEKL. The ends were cut back, 0 bases at V and 2 bases at J, with 7 bases in the middle. The CDR3 has 14 amino acids. CDR3 sequence reads: CASSQEARNYGYTF. The CDR3 nucleotides are TGCGCCAGCAGCCAAGAAGCTAGGAACTATGGCTACACCTTC.

The gene calls are TRBV11-2 and TRBJ2-1, with 9 bases matching TRBD2. V lost 3 bases and J lost 6; bases outside the gene matches: 3. Germline-derived CDR1 and CDR2 are SGHAT and FQNNGV. The CDR3 length is 14 residues. The chain's CDR3 is CASSLGLAGNEQFF. The CDR3 DNA reads as TGTGCCAGCAGCTTGGGACTAGCTGGCAATGAGCAGTTCTTC.

The V call is TRBV18, the J call TRBJ2-5, with D maybe TRBD1 (6 bases). V dropped 1 base and J dropped 3 bases, with 12 bases sitting between them. The CDR3 has 15 amino acids. Per germline, CDR1 KGHSH and CDR2 LQKENI. CDR3 protein: CASSPLRTVEETQYF. CDR3 bases: TGTGCCAGCTCACCACTTAGGACAGTAGAAGAGACCCAGTACTTC.

This chain connects TRBV29-1 to TRBJ1-2, with D maybe TRBD1 (6 bases). The CDR3 covers 13 residues. V gave up 6 bases and J gave up 2 bases, with 13 bases separating them. Germline values: CDR1 SQVTM, CDR2 ANQGSEA. The CDR3 DNA reads as TGCAGCGTGGCGGGGGGGCCCAACTATGGCTACACCTTC. Translation gives CSVAGGPNYGYTF. The full variable domain, rest sourced from reference TRBV29-1 and TRBJ1-2, is SAVISQKPSRDICQRGTSLTIQCQVDSQVTMMFWYRQQPGQSLTLIATANQGSEATYESGFVIDKFPISRPNLTFSTLTVSNMSPEDSSIYLCSVAGGPNYGYTFGSGTRLTVV.

This clone turned up a few times. The chain is built from TRBV5-1 and TRBJ2-7, with 11 bases identical to TRBD1. There are 15 residues in the CDR3. CDR1 is SGHRS and CDR2 is YFSETQ in the germline V gene. With V trimmed by 0 bases and J by 3 bases, 2 bases remained unmatched. CDR3 DNA: TGCGCCAGCAGCTTGGGGACAGGGGGCTTCTACGAGCAGTACTTC. Amino acid sequence: CASSLGTGGFYEQYF.

The chain recombines TRBV6-2 or TRBV6-3 with TRBJ1-1; no reliable D call. V was clipped by 2 bases and J by 10 bases, with 11 bases between them. Germline V lookup: CDR1 MNHEY, CDR2 SVGEGT. The CDR3 contains 12 residues. As DNA, the CDR3 is TGTGCCAGCAGTTACGGAGTAGGGAGAGCTTTCTTT. Amino acids: CASSYGVGRAFF.

This CDR3 is CASSSPGMGNTEAFF. CDR3 bases: TGTGCCAGCAGTAGCCCAGGGATGGGGAACACTGAAGCTTTCTTT. V usage is TRBV6-6 and J usage is TRBJ1-1; D possibly corresponds to TRBD1 (5 bases). From germline, CDR1 is MNHNY and CDR2 SVGAGI (reference sequence). V gave up 5 bases and J gave up 1 base, with 14 bases separating them. The CDR3 runs to 15 residues.

This sequence joins TRBV30 and TRBJ2-4, with TRBD1 as a possible D gene (5 bases). CDR1 is GTSNPN, CDR2 SVGIG, per germline (reference sequence). V lost 2 bases, J lost 3 bases, and 14 bases lay in between. The CDR3 spans 15 residues. The CDR3 spells CAWSQGAFGKNIQYF. CDR3 nucleotides: TGTGCCTGGAGTCAGGGCGCCTTTGGCAAAAACATTCAGTACTTC. Filled out from reference TRBV30 and TRBJ2-4, the complete variable domain reads SQTIHQWPATLVQPVGSPLSLECTVEGTSNPNLYWYRQAAGRGLQLLFYSVGIGQISSEVPQNLSASRPQDRQFILSSKKLLLSDSGFYLCAWSQGAFGKNIQYFGAGTRLSVL.

The V and J genes are TRBV28 and TRBJ2-2; 7 bases map to TRBD1. The germline V gene encodes CDR1 MDHEN and CDR2 SYDVKM. Trimming removed 4 bases from V and 3 bases from J; junction bases left unmatched: 11. This CDR3 contains 17 residues. The CDR3 coding sequence is TGTGCCAGCAGTTCGCGGTCACAGGGGCCCGACACCGGGGAGCTGTTTTTT. Protein sequence: CASSSRSQGPDTGELFF.

This chain links TRBV11-2 with TRBJ2-3, with 8 bases identical to TRBD1. The V segment lost 2 bases and the J segment 3 bases; nucleotides outside the gene matches: 4. From germline, CDR1 is SGHAT and CDR2 FQNNGV. This CDR3 region has 15 residues. The chain's CDR3 is CASSLRRGRTDTQYF. Here the CDR3 DNA reads TGTGCCAGCAGCTTACGCAGGGGGCGAACAGATACGCAGTATTTT. Combining the CDR3 with reference TRBV11-2 and TRBJ2-3 gives the whole variable domain EAGVAQSPRYKIIEKRQSVAFWCNPISGHATLYWYQQILGQGPKLLIQFQNNGVVDDSQLPKDRFSAERLKGVDSTLKIQPAKLEDSAVYLCASSLRRGRTDTQYFGPGTRLTVL.

The sample holds a few counts of this clone. This chain connects TRBV11-2 to TRBJ2-7; D is possibly TRBD1 (6 bases). Germline V gives CDR1 SGHAT, CDR2 FQNNGV. The CDR3 has 13 residues. Trimming shortened V by 4 bases and J by 12 bases, and 19 bases separated the two germline ends. For the CDR3, the DNA is TGTGCCAGCAGCTCCACAAGGGACACGGTACGGTACTTC. This gives the protein CASSSTRDTVRYF.

The J gene is TRBJ2-3, the V gene TRBV14, with 9 nucleotides matching TRBD1. In germline, CDR1 is SGHDN, CDR2 FVKESK. The CDR3 is made up of 15 amino acids. J gave up 2 bases and V 4 bases, and 4 bases lay outside the gene matches. The CDR3 nucleotides are TGTGCCAGCAGCCTCCGGGACAGGGCCACAGATACGCAGTATTTT. This translates into CASSLRDRATDTQYF.

J is TRBJ2-5 and V is TRBV15, with 13 positions matching TRBD2. Germline V gene lookup returns CDR1 LNHNV and CDR2 YYDKDF (reference sequence). Trimming removed 3 bases from V and 3 bases from J; junction bases left unmatched: 4. CDR3 size: 16 residues. The CDR3 is CATSRGGLAGKETQYF. In DNA form, the CDR3 reads TGTGCCACCAGCAGGGGGGGACTAGCGGGGAAAGAGACCCAGTACTTC.

This clone was counted once. V and J are TRBV20-1 and TRBJ2-1; D remains ambiguous. Trimming removed 3 bases at V and 5 bases at J, with 20 bases between. The germline V gene encodes CDR1 DFQATT and CDR2 SNEGSKA (reference sequence). The CDR3 length is 16 residues. The CDR3 loop reads CSASGRTNMPHNEQFF. CDR3 DNA: TGCAGTGCTAGTGGGCGAACTAACATGCCTCACAATGAGCAGTTCTTC.

The chain employs TRBV4-1 and TRBJ2-7; 11 bases fit TRBD2. The CDR3 length is 16 residues. CDR1 is MGHRA and CDR2 is YSYEKL in the germline V gene. J was trimmed by 4 bases and V by 0 bases; bases with no gene match: 5. The CDR3 bases are TGCGCCAGCAGCCAAGATTTACTAGCGGGGGAATACGAGCAGTACTTC. Residues: CASSQDLLAGEYEQYF.

This clone was observed once. V gene TRBV27 combines with J gene TRBJ1-6; D possibly corresponds to TRBD1 (5 bases). The CDR3 runs to 17 residues. Germline CDR1 reads MNHEY; CDR2 reads SMNVEV (reference sequence). Trimming removed 5 bases from V and 4 bases from J, with 18 bases in between. In nucleotides, the CDR3 is TGTGCCAGCAGTCAGACAGCCTCAAGTTCTTATAATTCACCCCTCCACTTT. It encodes CASSQTASSSYNSPLHF.

The chain employs TRBV7-8 and TRBJ2-2; 8 nucleotides match TRBD2. The V segment lost 1 base and the J segment 3 bases; nucleotides outside the gene matches: 7. CDR1 and CDR2 (germline): SGHVS, FQNEAQ. This CDR3 is built from 17 residues. The CDR3 bases are TGTGCCAGCAGCTTAGTTGGTAGCGGGACGGACACCGGGGAGCTGTTTTTT. Translated: CASSLVGSGTDTGELFF.

This clone was seen just once. Germline is not matched at one junction end, which may reflect a read error. The chain has TRBV5-4 and TRBJ2-3; D gene uncertain. CDR3 length: 13 residues. Germline CDR1 is SGHNT and CDR2 is YYREEE (reference sequence). The CDR3 DNA reads TGTGTCAGCAGCTTCCAGGGCACAGATACGCAGTATTTT. The encoded protein is CVSSFQGTDTQYF.